This T cell receptor (beta chain) originates from a study of T cell repertoires in aging, cancer and after chemotherapy. The germline CDR1 and CDR2 sequences are LGHNA and YNFKEQ. This CDR3 is 15 amino acids long. V lost 1 base to trimming and J lost 6 bases, with 13 bases between them. Amplification of TCR beta used genomic DNA extracted from peripheral blood. Multiplex touch-down PCR with TRB-A/B primers amplified rearranged V-D-J TRB sequences. TCRdb passed the multiplex PCR reads through MiXCR, listing each CDR3 protein once. The data contain about 11,000 distinct CDR3 sequences, more than 25% of them singletons.

V usage is TRBV4-2 and J usage is TRBJ2-1; D may be TRBD2 (6 bases). The sequencing sample was made of blood. This TCR derives from a human donor in good health. CDR3 in DNA: TGTGCCAGCAGCCAAGTCATAGCGGTGGGCAATGAGCAGTTCTTC. Amino acid sequence: CASSQVIAVGNEQFF.